This entry features one T cell receptor (beta chain) sequence. Its antigen remains unidentified. The sample holds no much larger clone one base away, and base qualities are not on file. This entry belongs to a study of cytomegalovirus exposure and HLA in healthy donors (dated by TCRdb to 2015 to 2018). Regarding the complete study: An earlier analysis of approximately 640 of the donors reported 250 to 350 Gb of sequence data and 100 million to 140 million unique TCR beta sequences from about 179 million T cells. The genetic ancestry cluster associated with self-reported Caucasian donors included 81% of the 300 to 400 genotyped donors. Donor age, sex, ethnicity and CMV serostatus were compiled alongside the repertoire data. In a later genetic analysis, genome-wide SNP genotypes for about three fifths of the roughly 670 donors were used, and that subset was treated as a discovery cohort. The study aimed to test whether cataloging public T cell receptors could reveal signatures of past pathogen exposure. High-throughput TCR immunosequencing, statistical association of individual TCRs with disease status, and machine learning were combined to predict cytomegalovirus infection status. On average, roughly 250,000 unique TCR beta nucleotide sequences were sequenced per donor among roughly 430 genotyped donors of the cohort, with roughly 20% of those sequences being non-productive. The number of donors typed differed by locus, with roughly 629-640 for A, B, C, DRB1 and DQB1, roughly 520 for DQA1, nearly 610 for DPA1, and around 430 for DPB1. A handful of DR-DQ haplotypes were handled as single units for association and clustering because linkage in the cohort was strong. A separate validation cohort of 90 to 150 different subjects was used in addition to the roughly 620-subject first cohort. In an earlier analysis of a few hundred of the donors, high-throughput TCR beta sequencing was used to judge whether each TCR beta V gene segment behaved as functional or pseudogenic. Rather than using new phenotypic data, the later analysis identified candidate immune exposures from TCR beta sequences and from how often those sequences occurred across donors. Every discovery cohort repertoire had been produced on one sequencing platform. The study profiled the T cell repertoires of about 640 subjects by immunosequencing and related them to cytomegalovirus serostatus. Roughly 320 gigabases of sequencing data and around 80 million unique TCR sequences made up an early release that covered approximately 650 HLA-typed donors. A later analysis re-examined previously published TCR beta repertoires from roughly 720 donors and added high-resolution HLA genotyping to investigate patterns of TCR occurrence. Class I and class II HLA loci were covered by the typing at four-digit resolution.

The germline V gene supplies CDR1 SGHVS and CDR2 FNYEAQ. V is trimmed back by 2 bases and J by 9 bases, and the junction contains 9 bases that no gene match accounts for. The CDR3 measures 15 amino acids from cysteine to phenylalanine. The entry retains the CDR3 DNA only, 45 bases that are in frame from base 1. Summary of the overall study and its limitations: In a later analysis, the rate of TCR association differed among HLA loci, with DRB1 alleles having the most associated TCRs and HLA-C alleles having the fewest. A further reported finding was that TCR beta sequences accurately predicted the HLA-A and HLA-B alleles for most subjects in the first cohort. Several of the top co-occurrence clusters appeared to be linked to parvovirus B19, influenza, CMV and Epstein-Barr virus, according to a later analysis. Across donors, most TCR sequences were observed very rarely, whereas some public TCRs were present in many individuals. The sequencing pipeline was judged likely to have produced a cluster of highly shared sequence variants as a technical artifact. HLA typing was unavailable for some donors at each locus, so association tests used only the typed subset. Broadly in line with IMGT annotations, most TCR beta V segments showed up in productive rearrangements about 87% or about 30% of the time in an earlier analysis of about 500 of the donors. In the study, about 150 TCR beta chains were listed as associated with cytomegalovirus. Because counts were too low, more than 15 rarely observed V segments, including chromosome 9 orphons, were left out of the earlier analysis of a few hundred of the donors. Immune exposure information for the cohort was limited to CMV serostatus. Strong co-occurrence of HLA alleles, especially DR and DQ, made assigning TCR associations to individual alleles difficult. Correlated functional status among segregating V segments might be attributable to linkage disequilibrium, but an unknown experimental factor could not be ruled out. The cohort was sequenced for TCR beta chains only, and without alpha or paired-chain data the features that could be detected were limited. In a later analysis, most CMV-associated TCR beta chains were found to appear HLA-restricted, with HLA associations seemingly driven largely by CMV exposure. Presence/absence analyses assumed roughly uniform sequencing depth across donors, an assumption that may not hold. Compared with equally common non-associated chains, HLA-associated TCR beta chains in a later analysis were more clonally expanded and had lower generation probabilities. A later genetic analysis associated a missense DCLRE1C variant with V-gene and J-gene trimming of TCR beta chains, and an independent cohort replicated the association. It was suggested by the authors that the approach could potentially be generalized to other disease states and immunological phenotypes. Some IMGT-functional V segments, including TRBV6-2 and TRBV6-3, could not be distinguished by the 87-base-pair reads and were therefore excluded. According to a later genetic analysis, donors in an Asian-associated ancestry cluster had fewer N-insertions in productive TCRs than the roughly 660-donor mean. The classifier was reported to diagnose cytomegalovirus status with high specificity and sensitivity in both the original and validation cohorts. In vitro tests confirmed that three of the cytomegalovirus-associated TCR beta chains recognize cytomegalovirus antigens. In a later analysis, around 15,000 TCR beta sequences were associated with specific HLA alleles at a false discovery rate of 0.05.

The library relied on the immunoSEQ multiplex PCR assay. For the multiplex PCR, a mixture combining 60 forward primers for TCR Vbeta segments and 13 reverse primers for TCR Jbeta segments was used. The CDR3 region of rearranged TCR beta genes was amplified from genomic DNA with a multiplex PCR assay. The Illumina HiSeq System was used to sequence the amplified TCR beta libraries as 87-base-pair reads. The study's processing was this. A later analysis tallied tens of millions of unique TCR beta chains across the approximately 670 repertoires, and around 12 million of those chains were shared by two or more donors. Raw reads were error-corrected and collapsed into unique sequences by a nearest-neighbor algorithm in which closely related sequences were merged to remove PCR and sequencing errors. Alignment of CDR3 sequences to IMGT reference sequences was used to assign V, D and J gene segments. For a sequence to be retained, a match of at least six nucleotides to both a V gene segment and a J gene segment was required. Rearrangements were classified as productive when the CDR3 lacked stop codons and remained in frame with V and J, and all other rearrangements were classified as non-productive. CDR3 was defined according to IMGT convention as the region running from the second conserved V-encoded cysteine to the conserved J-encoded phenylalanine. The earlier analysis of around 640 of the donors excluded sequences that lacked an unambiguous match to a single V gene segment. An earlier analysis of a few hundred of the donors classified V segments as functional when productive rearrangements were above 56.7% and as segregating when the standard deviation between donors was above 5%. A statistical classification framework was built to diagnose cytomegalovirus status from the catalog of TCR beta chain sequences. In a later analysis, V and J genes were assigned by comparing TCR nucleotide sequences against IMGT/GENE-DB human TR gene sequences. A later analysis assigned CDR3 sequences and most-parsimonious VDJ recombination scenarios with the TCRdist pipeline. A later analysis defined each TCR beta chain by its CDR3 amino acid sequence plus V-gene family, and excluded reads lacking a unique V-gene family. In a later analysis, 500 to 650 highly shared, low-generation-probability nucleotide sequences were removed to address suspected cross-contamination and a sequencing artifact. In a later analysis, a clonal expansion index was calculated for each public chain from normalized within-repertoire ranks of inferred template counts. In a later analysis, generation probabilities were computed using a VDJ recombination model fitted to out-of-frame rearrangements, and the results were checked against IGoR. A later analysis scored TCR-TCR, TCR-HLA and TCR-CMV co-occurrence with hypergeometric tests, applying a repertoire-size bias correction to TCR pairs. To estimate false discovery rates, a later analysis permuted the HLA or CMV assignments 20 times. In a later analysis, co-occurring TCRs were grouped using DBSCAN, with TCRdist sequence similarity added in when clustering inside HLA-allele-positive subsets. For co-occurrence clustering, repertoires with fewer than 30,000 or more than 120,000 public chains were excluded, along with five or six repertoires with anomalous nucleotide sharing. Sourced from immuneACCESS, this table was stored by TCRdb with only in-frame sequences that have V and J called. A share of the clones is absent; for the studies checked, an unresolved V gene accounts for under half, and the remainder has no known explanation. That table is the source of V, J and clone size, and D and trimming were worked out from the DNA. The table for this sample lists about 280,000 clones; 80% to 90% of them were counted only once. Together, the top ten hold around 2.1% of the sample.

The cohort was made up of 500 to 800 healthy bone marrow donors. At the time of sampling, all cohort members were nominally healthy, though unrecorded immune exposures were likely present. The donor was CMV seronegative and belonged to the group of approximately 320 seronegative cohort members. A peripheral blood sample was provided by each donor, and peripheral blood mononuclear cells were used for TCR beta sequencing. The Qiagen DNeasy Blood Extraction Kit was used to extract genomic DNA from the blood cell samples. The rearrangement joined TRBV7-6 to TRBJ2-5; 10 bases in the middle match TRBD2. The sequenced material came from PBMCs. The clonotype originates from a young woman in good health and CMV-seronegative. The nucleotide sequence reads as follows: TGTGCCAGCAGCTTAAACGGACTAGCGGACGCGGCCCAGTACTTC. It translates as CASSLNGLADAAQYF.